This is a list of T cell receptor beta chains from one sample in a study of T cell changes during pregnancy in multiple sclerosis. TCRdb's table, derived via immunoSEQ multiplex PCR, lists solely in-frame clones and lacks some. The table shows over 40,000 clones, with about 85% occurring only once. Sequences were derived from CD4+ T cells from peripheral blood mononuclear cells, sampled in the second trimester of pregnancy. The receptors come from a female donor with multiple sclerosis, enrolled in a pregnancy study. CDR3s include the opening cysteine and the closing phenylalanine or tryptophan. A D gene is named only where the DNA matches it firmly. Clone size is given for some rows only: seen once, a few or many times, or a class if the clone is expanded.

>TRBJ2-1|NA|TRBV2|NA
CASSEYRDNEQFF
TGTGCCAGCAGTGAATACAGGGACAATGAGCAGTTCTTC
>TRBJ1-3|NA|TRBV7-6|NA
CASSPSPGNTIYF
TGTGCCAGCAGCCCGAGCCCTGGAAACACCATATATTTT
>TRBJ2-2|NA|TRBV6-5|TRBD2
CASSFPGSGMTGELFF
TGTGCCAGCAGTTTCCCGGGTAGCGGGATGACCGGGGAGCTGTTTTTT
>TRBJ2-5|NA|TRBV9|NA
CASSVGAVGETQYF
TGTGCCAGCAGCGTAGGCGCGGTGGGAGAGACCCAGTACTTC
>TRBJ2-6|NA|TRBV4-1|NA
CASSQDVGFSGANVLTF
TGCGCCAGCAGCCAAGACGTGGGCTTCTCTGGGGCCAACGTCCTGACTTTC
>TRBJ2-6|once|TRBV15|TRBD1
CATSRTGQPSGANVLTF
TGTGCCACCAGCAGAACGGGACAGCCCTCTGGGGCCAACGTCCTGACTTTC
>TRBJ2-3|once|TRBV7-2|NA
CASGKLWGATDTQYF
TGTGCCAGCGGAAAACTATGGGGAGCAACAGATACGCAGTATTTT
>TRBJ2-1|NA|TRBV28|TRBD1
CASRPGQGFLAYNEQFF
TGTGCCAGCAGGCCGGGACAGGGTTTTTTGGCCTACAATGAGCAGTTCTTC
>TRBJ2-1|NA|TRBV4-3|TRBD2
CASSQTSGSIGEQFF
TGCGCCAGCAGCCAAACTAGCGGGAGCATAGGTGAGCAGTTCTTC
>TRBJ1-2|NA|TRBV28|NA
CASKGRVYGYTF
TGTGCCAGCAAGGGCAGGGTCTATGGCTACACCTTC
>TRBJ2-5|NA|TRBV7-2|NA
CASSLDLFQETQYF
TGTGCCAGCAGCTTAGATCTCTTCCAAGAGACCCAGTACTTC
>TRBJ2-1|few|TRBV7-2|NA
CASRRYNEQFF
TGTGCCAGCAGGCGCTACAATGAGCAGTTCTTC
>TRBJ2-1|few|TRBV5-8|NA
CASSLVSSRYNEQFF
TGTGCCAGCAGCTTGGTGTCGTCGAGATACAATGAGCAGTTCTTC
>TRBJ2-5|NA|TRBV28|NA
CASSSFGGRETQYF
TGTGCCAGCAGCTCTTTCGGGGGGCGAGAGACCCAGTACTTC
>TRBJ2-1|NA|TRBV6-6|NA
CASSYGGGQFNEQFF
TGTGCCAGCAGTTACGGCGGCGGACAGTTCAATGAGCAGTTCTTC
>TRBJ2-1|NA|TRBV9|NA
CASSVTIYNEQFF
TGTGCCAGCAGCGTAACTATCTACAATGAGCAGTTCTTC
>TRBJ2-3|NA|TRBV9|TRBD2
CASSVNPSGRSRDTQYF
TGTGCCAGCAGCGTAAACCCTAGCGGGAGGAGTAGGGATACGCAGTATTTT
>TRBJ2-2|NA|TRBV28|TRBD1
CASSFPNRTGVDTGELFF
TGTGCCAGCAGCTTTCCCAATCGGACAGGGGTCGACACCGGGGAGCTGTTTTTT
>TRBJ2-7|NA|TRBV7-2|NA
CASSLDSVRGSYEQYF
TGTGCCAGCAGCTTAGACTCCGTAAGGGGGTCCTACGAGCAGTACTTC
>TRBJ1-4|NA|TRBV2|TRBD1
CASSETGQGSEKLFF
TGTGCCAGCAGTGAAACGGGACAGGGGAGTGAAAAACTGTTTTTT
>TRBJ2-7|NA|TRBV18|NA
CASSPLSQGYEQYF
TGTGCCAGCTCACCACTCTCACAGGGCTACGAGCAGTACTTC
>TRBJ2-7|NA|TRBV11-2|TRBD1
CASSPGTGFYEQYF
TGTGCCAGCAGCCCCGGGACAGGGTTTTACGAGCAGTACTTC
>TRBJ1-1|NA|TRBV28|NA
CATSRRLEAFF
TGTGCCACCTCGCGGCGGCTTGAAGCTTTCTTT
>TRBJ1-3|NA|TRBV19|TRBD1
CASSARDRASGNTIYF
TGTGCCAGTAGTGCCCGGGACAGGGCCTCTGGAAACACCATATATTTT
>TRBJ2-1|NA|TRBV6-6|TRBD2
CASSYSTSSDEQFF
TGTGCCAGCAGTTACTCGACTAGCTCCGATGAGCAGTTCTTC
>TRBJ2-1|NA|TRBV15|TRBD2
CATMTGKEKGLAGYNEQFF
TGTGCCACCATGACAGGGAAAGAAAAGGGACTAGCAGGATACAATGAGCAGTTCTTC
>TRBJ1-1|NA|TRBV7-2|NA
CASSLEGGMNTEAFF
TGTGCCAGCAGCTTAGAGGGGGGGATGAACACTGAAGCTTTCTTT
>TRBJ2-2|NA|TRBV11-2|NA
CASSFAVTGELFF
TGTGCCAGCAGCTTCGCAGTAACCGGGGAGCTGTTTTTT
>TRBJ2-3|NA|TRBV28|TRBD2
CASSAPLRTSGRGQADTQYF
TGTGCCAGCAGTGCCCCCTTACGGACTAGCGGGAGAGGTCAGGCAGATACGCAGTATTTT
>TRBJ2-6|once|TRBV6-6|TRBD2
CASRGLAGGANVLTF
TGTGCCAGCAGGGGACTAGCGGGGGGTGCCAACGTCCTGACTTTC
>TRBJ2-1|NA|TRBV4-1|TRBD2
CASSQVAGGPPNEQFF
TGCGCCAGCAGCCAAGTCGCGGGAGGTCCCCCCAATGAGCAGTTCTTC
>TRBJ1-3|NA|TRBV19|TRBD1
CASKFRDSGNTIYF
TGTGCCAGCAAATTCCGGGACAGTGGAAACACCATATATTTT
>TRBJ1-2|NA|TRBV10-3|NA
CAINPGDYGYTF
TGTGCCATCAACCCGGGGGACTATGGCTACACCTTC
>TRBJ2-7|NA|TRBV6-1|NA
CASSEGQIGGEQYF
TGTGCCAGCAGTGAAGGACAGATAGGTGGCGAGCAGTACTTC
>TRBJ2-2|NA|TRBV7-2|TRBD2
CASSLGASGRGRELFF
TGTGCCAGCAGCTTAGGTGCTAGCGGGAGAGGAAGGGAGCTGTTTTTT
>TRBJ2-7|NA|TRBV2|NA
CASSDYREQYF
TGTGCCAGCAGTGATTACCGGGAGCAGTACTTC
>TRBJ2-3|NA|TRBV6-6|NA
CASRIRDSSSTDTQYF
TGTGCCAGCAGAATCCGGGACTCCTCTAGCACAGATACGCAGTATTTT
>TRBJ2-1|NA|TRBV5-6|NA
CASSPGLINEQFF
TGTGCCAGCAGCCCGGGACTCATCAATGAGCAGTTCTTC
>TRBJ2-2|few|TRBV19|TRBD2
CASSSLAGATGELFF
TGTGCCAGTAGTAGCCTAGCGGGAGCAACCGGGGAGCTGTTTTTT
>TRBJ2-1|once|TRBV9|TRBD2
CASSVVWASGRAGEQFF
TGTGCCAGCAGCGTAGTGTGGGCTAGCGGGAGGGCCGGTGAGCAGTTCTTC
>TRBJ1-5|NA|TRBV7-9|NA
CASSLGGQRNQPQHF
TGTGCCAGCAGCTTAGGAGGACAGCGCAATCAGCCCCAGCATTTT
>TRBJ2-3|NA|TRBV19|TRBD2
CASSQGLAGATDTQYF
TGTGCCAGTAGTCAAGGACTAGCGGGAGCCACAGATACGCAGTATTTT
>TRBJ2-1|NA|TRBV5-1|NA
CASSFGGVSNEQFF
TGCGCCAGCAGCTTCGGCGGAGTTTCTAATGAGCAGTTCTTC
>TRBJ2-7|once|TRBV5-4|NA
CASSLGQGFTGEQYF
TGTGCCAGCAGCTTGGGGCAGGGCTTCACAGGGGAGCAGTACTTC
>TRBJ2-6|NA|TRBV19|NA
CASSIFRGFGTGANVLTF
TGTGCCAGTAGTATTTTCAGGGGTTTTGGTACTGGGGCCAACGTCCTGACTTTC
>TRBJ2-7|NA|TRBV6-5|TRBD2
CASSQKTSESYEQYF
TGTGCCAGCAGCCAAAAGACTAGCGAATCCTACGAGCAGTACTTC
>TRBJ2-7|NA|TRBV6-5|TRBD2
CAKTSGASSSYEQYF
TGTGCTAAGACTAGCGGGGCCAGTAGCTCCTACGAGCAGTACTTC
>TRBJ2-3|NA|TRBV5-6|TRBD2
CASSSGLAGVRTQYF
TGTGCCAGCAGCTCGGGACTAGCGGGAGTCCGGACGCAGTATTTT